These 9 T cell receptor beta chains originate from one sample sequenced in a study of CD8 T cells in Susac syndrome. An amount of RNA that ranged from roughly 0.5 to 1 ug was reverse transcribed with random hexamers. Each CDR3 protein gets one entry after TCRdb re-called the immunoSEQ multiplex PCR reads with MiXCR. The data show roughly 130,000 distinct CDR3 sequences, approximately 95% seen once. Sequencing input: CD4+ T cells from PBMCs. The origin of the receptors is a human donor with multiple sclerosis.

This chain uses TRBV29-1 with TRBJ1-2; no clear D gene. The germline V gene encodes CDR1 SQVTM and CDR2 ANQGSEA. The CDR3 is 13 amino acids. Trimming left V 3 bases short and J 5 bases short, with 13 bases between. The CDR3 loop is CSVDYGQSYGYTF. CDR3 sequence (DNA): TGCAGCGTTGATTATGGGCAGTCGTATGGCTACACCTTC.

The V call is TRBV6-2 or TRBV6-3, the J call TRBJ1-2; the D gene is possibly TRBD1 (5 bases). V was cut by 8 bases and J by 0 bases, with 7 bases left in between. The CDR3 contains 12 residues. Germline lookup yields CDR1 MNHEY and CDR2 SVGEGT. CDR3 protein: CASEGANYGYTF. The CDR3, as DNA: TGTGCCAGCGAAGGGGCTAACTATGGCTACACCTTC.

The chain is built from TRBV5-1 and TRBJ1-2; no definite D call. Trimming took off 4 bases at V and 3 bases at J, with 16 bases between the two ends. The CDR3 loop spans 15 amino acids. Germline V gives CDR1 SGHRS, CDR2 YFSETQ. CDR3 region: CASSRTPDWDYGYTF. CDR3 bases: TGCGCCAGCAGCCGGACGCCGGACTGGGACTATGGCTACACCTTC.

The chain is built from TRBV19 and TRBJ2-5; D is unresolved. The CDR3 contains 13 residues. Trimming removed 8 bases from V and 7 bases from J, with 17 bases in between. From germline, CDR1 is LNHDA and CDR2 SQIVND (reference sequence). The CDR3 DNA reads as TGTGCCAGTGGAGCAGACACGGATGGGACCCAGTACTTC. Protein: CASGADTDGTQYF.

This clonotype has just one count. The chain links TRBV3-1 to TRBJ2-7, with TRBD2 identical over 10 bases. J gave up 2 bases and V 4 bases, and 8 bases lay outside the gene matches. Per germline, CDR1 LGHDT and CDR2 YNNKEL (reference sequence). This CDR3 spans 16 amino acids. CDR3 in DNA: TGTGCCAGCAGCCCCAAGTTAGCGGGAGGCGCCTACGAGCAGTACTTC. Translated, it gives CASSPKLAGGAYEQYF.

The V gene is TRBV29-1, the J gene TRBJ1-1; 8 bases line up with TRBD1. CDR1 is SQVTM and CDR2 is ANQGSEA in the germline V gene. CDR3 length: 12 residues. V trimming: 6 bases; J trimming: 5 bases; junction bases outside the gene matches: 5. The CDR3 spells CSVLRGLTEAFF. DNA of the CDR3: TGCAGCGTGCTCAGGGGGCTTACTGAAGCTTTCTTT.

This chain uses TRBV9 with TRBJ2-1, with a possible D match to TRBD2 (6 bases). V was pared by 0 bases and J by 5 bases, with 18 bases between. The CDR3 sequence is 17 residues long. The germline V gene encodes CDR1 SGDLS and CDR2 YYNGEE. The CDR3 loop is CASSVAAGGGIDNEQFF. CDR3 DNA sequence: TGTGCCAGCAGCGTAGCAGCTGGTGGGGGGATCGACAATGAGCAGTTCTTC.

This rearrangement joins TRBV6-6 to TRBJ2-3; 8 bases match TRBD2. This CDR3 comprises 16 residues. Germline V gives CDR1 MNHNY, CDR2 SVGAGI (reference sequence). V dropped 2 bases and J dropped 2; count of bases not matched to a gene: 6. CDR3 DNA sequence: TGTGCCAGCAGTTACGGTCGGGGGGGGGTCACAGATACGCAGTATTTT. Translated: CASSYGRGGVTDTQYF.

J is TRBJ2-5 and V is TRBV14, with D hard to call. The CDR3 is 16 residues long. V lost 1 base, J lost 1 base, and 13 bases lay in between. Per germline, CDR1 SGHDN and CDR2 FVKESK. The CDR3 region has the DNA TGTGCCAGCAGCCAAGTCGGCCGGGTAGCCCAAGAGACCCAGTACTTC. Amino acid sequence: CASSQVGRVAQETQYF.